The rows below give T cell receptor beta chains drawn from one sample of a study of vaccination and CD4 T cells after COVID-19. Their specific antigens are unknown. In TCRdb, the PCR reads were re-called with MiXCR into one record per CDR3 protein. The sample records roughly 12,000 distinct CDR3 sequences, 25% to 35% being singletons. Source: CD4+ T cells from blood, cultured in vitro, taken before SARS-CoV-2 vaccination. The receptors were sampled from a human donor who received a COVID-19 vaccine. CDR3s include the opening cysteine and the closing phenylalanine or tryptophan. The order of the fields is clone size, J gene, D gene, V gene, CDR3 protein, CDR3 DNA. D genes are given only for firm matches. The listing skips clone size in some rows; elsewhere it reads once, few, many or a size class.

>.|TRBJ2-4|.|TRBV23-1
CASSHHQGQLAKNIQYF
TGCGCCAGCAGTCATCACCAGGGGCAACTAGCCAAAAACATTCAGTACTTC
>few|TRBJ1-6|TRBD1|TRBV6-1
CASWSGRDSRDSPLHF
TGTGCCAGTTGGTCCGGCCGGGACAGCAGGGATTCACCCCTCCACTTT
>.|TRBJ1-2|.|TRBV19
CASSKGTEPLYGYTF
TGTGCCAGTAGTAAGGGGACGGAGCCCCTTTATGGCTACACCTTC
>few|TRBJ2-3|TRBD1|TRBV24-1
CATSEGRGRPNTQYF
TGTGCCACCAGTGAGGGCAGGGGGCGCCCAAATACGCAGTATTTT
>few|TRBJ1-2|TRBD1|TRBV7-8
CASSLTGGAGYGYTF
TGTGCCAGCAGCCTAACAGGGGGCGCGGGCTATGGCTACACCTTC
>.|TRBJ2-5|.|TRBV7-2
CASSLGRETQYF
TGTGCCAGCAGCTTAGGTCGAGAGACCCAGTACTTC
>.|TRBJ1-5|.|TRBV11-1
CASSRDISNQPQHF
TGTGCCAGCAGCCGGGACATTAGCAATCAGCCCCAGCATTTT
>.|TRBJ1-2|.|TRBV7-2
CASSLRGVNYGYTF
TGTGCCAGCAGCTTGAGGGGGGTTAACTATGGCTACACCTTC
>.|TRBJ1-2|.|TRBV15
CATSRGQDTGYTF
TGTGCCACCAGCAGGGGCCAGGACACTGGCTACACCTTC
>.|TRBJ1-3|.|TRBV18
CASSHLSTISGNTIYF
TGTGCCAGCTCACACTTATCGACTATCTCTGGAAACACCATATATTTT
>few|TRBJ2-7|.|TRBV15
CATSRDNPSYEQYF
TGTGCCACCAGCAGGGACAACCCTTCCTACGAGCAGTACTTC
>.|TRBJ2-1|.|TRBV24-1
CATSDFGVSLNGQFF
TGTGCCACCAGTGATTTCGGGGTATCGCTCAATGGGCAGTTCTTC
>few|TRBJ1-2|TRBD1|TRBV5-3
CASSSGQHVTPYGYTF
TGTGCCAGCAGCTCGGGACAGCATGTGACCCCTTATGGCTACACCTTC
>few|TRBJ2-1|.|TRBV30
CAWRLGLNNEQFF
TGTGCCTGGAGATTAGGCCTTAACAATGAGCAGTTCTTC
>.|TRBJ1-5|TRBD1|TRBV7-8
CASSLTTGGLNQPQRF
TGTGCCAGCAGCTTAACCACAGGGGGATTGAATCAGCCCCAGCGTTTT
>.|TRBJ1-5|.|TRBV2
CASSGGGAYNQPQHF
TGTGCCAGCAGTGGGGGGGGCGCCTACAATCAGCCCCAGCATTTT
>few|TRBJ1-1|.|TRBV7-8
CASSLSGPVNTEAFF
TGTGCCAGCAGCTTATCCGGCCCCGTGAACACTGAAGCTTTCTTT
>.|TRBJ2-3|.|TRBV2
CASKTSRQADTQYF
TGTGCCAGCAAAACTAGCAGGCAGGCAGATACGCAGTATTTT
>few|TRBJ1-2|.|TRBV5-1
CASSLEVNYGYTF
TGCGCCAGCAGCTTGGAGGTGAACTATGGCTACACCTTC
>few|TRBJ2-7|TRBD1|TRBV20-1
CSASGTGMSYEQYF
TGCAGTGCTAGCGGGACAGGAATGTCCTACGAGCAGTACTTC
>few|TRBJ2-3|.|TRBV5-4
CASSLKGTDTQYF
TGTGCCAGCAGCTTGAAGGGCACAGATACGCAGTATTTT
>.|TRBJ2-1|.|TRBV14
CASSQIKYGEQFF
TGTGCCAGCAGCCAGATTAAGTATGGTGAGCAGTTCTTC
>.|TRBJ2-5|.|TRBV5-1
CASSLGYQETQYF
TGCGCCAGCAGCTTGGGGTACCAAGAGACCCAGTACTTC
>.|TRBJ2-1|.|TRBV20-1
CSARRSSVYNEQFF
TGCAGTGCTAGAAGGAGTAGCGTCTACAATGAGCAGTTCTTC